The source of this TCR beta chain is a study of T cells in Graves' hyperthyroidism and ophthalmopathy. What was amplified from RNA transcripts were TCR beta CDR3 regions. TCR CDR3 regions were first amplified by RT-PCR with HTBI primers. Via MiXCR, TCRdb re-called the multiplex PCR reads, giving one row per CDR3 protein. The data show fewer than 500,000 distinct CDR3 sequences, around 15% seen once. The ends lost 7 bases at V and 0 bases at J; junction bases unmatched: 14. CDR1 SNHLY and CDR2 FYNNEI come from the germline V gene. The CDR3 has 18 residues. The source material was blood. The chain combines TRBV2 with TRBJ1-3; TRBD1 aligns across 8 bases. This TCR came from a man aged 18 to 30 with Graves' ophthalmopathy. The CDR3 region is CASKLQGGIASSGNTIYF. The CDR3 bases are TGTGCCAGCAAACTACAGGGGGGGATTGCTAGCTCTGGAAACACCATATATTTT.